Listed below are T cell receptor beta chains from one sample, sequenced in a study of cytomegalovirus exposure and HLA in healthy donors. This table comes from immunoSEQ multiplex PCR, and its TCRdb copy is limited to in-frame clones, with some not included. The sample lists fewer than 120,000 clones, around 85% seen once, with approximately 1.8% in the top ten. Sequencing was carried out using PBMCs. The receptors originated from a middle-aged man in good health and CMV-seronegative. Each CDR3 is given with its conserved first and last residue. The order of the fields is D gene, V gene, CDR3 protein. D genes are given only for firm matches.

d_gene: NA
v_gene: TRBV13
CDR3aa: CASSLGGAQRFDYGYTF

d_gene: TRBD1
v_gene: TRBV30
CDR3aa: CASPGQGGVSHYGYTF

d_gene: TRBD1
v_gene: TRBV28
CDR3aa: CASSSGQGIEAFF

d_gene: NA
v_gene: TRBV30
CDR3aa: CAWSVRGSHAPGNTIYF

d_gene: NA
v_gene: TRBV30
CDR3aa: CAWRMGGREKLFF

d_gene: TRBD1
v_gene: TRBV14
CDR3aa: CASSQSDRGYTEAFF

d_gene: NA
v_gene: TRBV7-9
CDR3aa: CASTTGANVLTF

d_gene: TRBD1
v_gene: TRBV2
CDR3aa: CASSDGTGGTYEQYF

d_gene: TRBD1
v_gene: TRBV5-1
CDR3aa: CASSLGTGNYGYTF

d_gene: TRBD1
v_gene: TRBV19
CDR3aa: CASSSRPSWTGWAIPTF

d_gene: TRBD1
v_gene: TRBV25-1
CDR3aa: CASSDVGAGGTEAFF

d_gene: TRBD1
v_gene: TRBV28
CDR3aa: CASTGGADTGELFF

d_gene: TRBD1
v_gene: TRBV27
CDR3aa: CASSRRTGGQGSNQPQHF

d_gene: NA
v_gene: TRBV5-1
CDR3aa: CASSPRGGGDYEQYF

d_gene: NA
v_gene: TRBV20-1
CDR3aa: CSCRGAKTQYF

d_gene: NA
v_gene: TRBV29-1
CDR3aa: CSASPRGFGRGYTF

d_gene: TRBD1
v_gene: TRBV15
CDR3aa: CATSRGTGEVQPQHF

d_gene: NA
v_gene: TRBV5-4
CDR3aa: CASSFRTGRRSLLYEQYF

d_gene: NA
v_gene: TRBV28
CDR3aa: CATRAGQPQHF

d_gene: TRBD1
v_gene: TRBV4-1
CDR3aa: CASSLQGASYNEQFF

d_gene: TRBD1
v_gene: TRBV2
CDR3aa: CASTSTGEETQYF

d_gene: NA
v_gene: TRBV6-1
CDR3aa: CASSSQPDTEAFF

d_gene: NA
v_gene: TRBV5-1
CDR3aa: CASSLGSTGELFF

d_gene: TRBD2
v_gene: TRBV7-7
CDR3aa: CASSLGGGANTGELFF

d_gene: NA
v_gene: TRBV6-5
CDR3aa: CASSYAVNTEAFF

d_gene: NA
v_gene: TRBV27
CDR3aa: CASSDLSFWSPLHF

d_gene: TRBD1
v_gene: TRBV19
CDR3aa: CASSPGQGLPYEQYF

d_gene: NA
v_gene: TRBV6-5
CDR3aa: CASSSQDSINTGELFF

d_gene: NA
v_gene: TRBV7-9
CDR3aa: CASSLEGLGSEQYF

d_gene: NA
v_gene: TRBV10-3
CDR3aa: CASTETGGKLFF

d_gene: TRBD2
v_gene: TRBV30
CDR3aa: CAWSGAGTSGGINEQFF

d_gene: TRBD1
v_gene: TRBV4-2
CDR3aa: CASSTGQGAGGANVLTF

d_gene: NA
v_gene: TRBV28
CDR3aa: CASRGEIRYSYEQYF

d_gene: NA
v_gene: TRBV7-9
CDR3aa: CASSLGGGRDSSYNEQFF

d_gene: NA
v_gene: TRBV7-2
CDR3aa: CASSKQGGDQPQHF

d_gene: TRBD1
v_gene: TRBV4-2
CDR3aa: CASSQLTGTYEQYF

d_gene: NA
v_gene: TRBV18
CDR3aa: CASSPGQLYGYTF

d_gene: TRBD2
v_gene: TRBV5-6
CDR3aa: CASSWARGLAGVAYEQYF

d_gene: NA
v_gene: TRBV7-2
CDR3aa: CANDKGGYGYTF

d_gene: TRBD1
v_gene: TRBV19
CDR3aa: CASSKRTGTMNTEAFF

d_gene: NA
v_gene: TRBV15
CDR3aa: CATSRDQAGSADTQYF

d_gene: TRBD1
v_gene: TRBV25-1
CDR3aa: CASRRQGASEKLFF

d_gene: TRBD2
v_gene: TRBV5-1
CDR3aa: CASSFLLPSSLAGGQETQYF

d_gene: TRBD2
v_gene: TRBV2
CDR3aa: CASSDTGTSGGDGTDTQYF

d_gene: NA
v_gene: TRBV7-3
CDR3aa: CASSLGTTPTGTGELFF

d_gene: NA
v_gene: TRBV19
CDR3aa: CASSMQGPSNYGYTF

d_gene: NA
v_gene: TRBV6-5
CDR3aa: CASSPWEEPRAQYF

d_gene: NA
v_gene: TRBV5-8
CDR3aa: CASSPTGKSPLHF

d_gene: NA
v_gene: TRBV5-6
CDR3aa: CASSLLGGTNEKLFF

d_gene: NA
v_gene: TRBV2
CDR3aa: CASRVFRATEAFF

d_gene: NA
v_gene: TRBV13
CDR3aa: CASSYLFRGTEAFF

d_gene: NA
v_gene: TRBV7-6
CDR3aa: CASSPLGGNSPLHF

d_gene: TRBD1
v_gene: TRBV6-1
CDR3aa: CASSQRTGGMEKLFF

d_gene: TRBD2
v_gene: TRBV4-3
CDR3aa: CASSPAGGHVEQFF

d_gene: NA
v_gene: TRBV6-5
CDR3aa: CASSYRGGEVDEQFF